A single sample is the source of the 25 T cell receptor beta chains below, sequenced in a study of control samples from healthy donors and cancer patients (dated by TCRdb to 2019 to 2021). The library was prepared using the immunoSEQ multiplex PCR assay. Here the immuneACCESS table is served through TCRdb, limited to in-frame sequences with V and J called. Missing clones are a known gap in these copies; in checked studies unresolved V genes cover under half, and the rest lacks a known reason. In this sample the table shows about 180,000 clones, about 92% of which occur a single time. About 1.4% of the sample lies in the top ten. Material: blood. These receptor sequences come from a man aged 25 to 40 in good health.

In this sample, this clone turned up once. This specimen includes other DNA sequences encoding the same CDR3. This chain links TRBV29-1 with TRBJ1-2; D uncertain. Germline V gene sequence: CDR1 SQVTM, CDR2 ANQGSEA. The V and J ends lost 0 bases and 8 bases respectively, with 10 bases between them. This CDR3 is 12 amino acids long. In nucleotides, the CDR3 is TGCAGCGTTGAAGATCCGGGTGGGGGCTACACCTTC. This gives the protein CSVEDPGGGYTF.

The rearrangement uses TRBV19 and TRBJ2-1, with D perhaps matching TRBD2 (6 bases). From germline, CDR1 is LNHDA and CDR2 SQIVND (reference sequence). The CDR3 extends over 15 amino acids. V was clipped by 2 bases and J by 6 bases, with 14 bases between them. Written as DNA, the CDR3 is TGTGCCAGTAGTATATCGGGGACTCGATTCAATGAGCAGTTCTTC. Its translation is CASSISGTRFNEQFF. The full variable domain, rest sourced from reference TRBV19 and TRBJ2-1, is DGGITQSPKYLFRKEGQNVTLSCEQNLNHDAMYWYRQDPGQGLRLIYYSQIVNDFQKGDIAEGYSVSREKKESFPLTVTSAQKNPTAFYLCASSISGTRFNEQFFGPGTRLTVL.

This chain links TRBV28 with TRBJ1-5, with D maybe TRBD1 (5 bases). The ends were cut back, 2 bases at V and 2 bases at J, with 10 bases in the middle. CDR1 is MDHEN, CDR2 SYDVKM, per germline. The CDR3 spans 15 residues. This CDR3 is CASSLGTIRNQPQHF. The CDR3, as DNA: TGTGCCAGCAGTTTAGGGACTATCCGCAATCAGCCCCAGCATTTT. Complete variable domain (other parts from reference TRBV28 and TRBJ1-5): DVKVTQSSRYLVKRTGEKVFLECVQDMDHENMFWYRQDPGLGLRLIYFSYDVKMKEKGDIPEGYSVSREKKERFSLILESASTNQTSMYLCASSLGTIRNQPQHFGDGTRLSIL.

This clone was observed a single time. The CDR3, as DNA: TGTGCCAGCAGCTTTTCTAGACCTACCACTGAAGCTTTCTTT. Translated, it gives CASSFSRPTTEAFF. The V gene is TRBV5-6, the J gene TRBJ1-1; D unresolved. CDR1 is SGHDT and CDR2 is YYEEEE in the germline V gene. The length of the CDR3 is 14 residues. Trimming took 2 bases from V and 4 from J, leaving 12 bases between them.

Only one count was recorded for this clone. DNA of the CDR3: TGTGCTAGTGGCTCGGGTAATGAGCAGTTCTTC. It codes for CASGSGNEQFF. V and J are TRBV12-5 and TRBJ2-1; no clear D gene. Germline loops: CDR1 LGHNT, CDR2 FRNRAP. The CDR3 spans 11 residues. Trimming took 6 bases from V and 7 from J, leaving 7 bases between them.

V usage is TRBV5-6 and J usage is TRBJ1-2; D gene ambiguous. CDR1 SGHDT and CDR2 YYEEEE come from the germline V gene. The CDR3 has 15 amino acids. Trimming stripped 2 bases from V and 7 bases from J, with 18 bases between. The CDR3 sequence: CASSLSHLDSGGYTF. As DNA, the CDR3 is TGTGCCAGCAGCTTATCCCACCTAGACTCCGGTGGCTACACCTTC.

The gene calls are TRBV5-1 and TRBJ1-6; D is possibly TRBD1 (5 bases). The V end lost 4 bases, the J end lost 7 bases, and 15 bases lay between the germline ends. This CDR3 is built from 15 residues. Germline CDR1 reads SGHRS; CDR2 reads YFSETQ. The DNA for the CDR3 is TGCGCCAGCAGCGGGGGTGTGGCAACCAATTCACCCCTCCACTTT. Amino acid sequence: CASSGGVATNSPLHF.

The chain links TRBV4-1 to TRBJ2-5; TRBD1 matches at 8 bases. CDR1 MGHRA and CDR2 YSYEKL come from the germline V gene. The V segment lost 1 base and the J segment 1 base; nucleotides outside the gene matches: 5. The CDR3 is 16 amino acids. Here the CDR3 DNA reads TGCGCCAGCAGCCAAGCCGAGACAGGGGCCCAAGAGACCCAGTACTTC. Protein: CASSQAETGAQETQYF.

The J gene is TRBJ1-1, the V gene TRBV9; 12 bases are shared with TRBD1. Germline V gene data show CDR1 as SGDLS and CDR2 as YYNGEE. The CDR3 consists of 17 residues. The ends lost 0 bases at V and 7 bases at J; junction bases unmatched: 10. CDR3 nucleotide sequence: TGTGCCAGCAGCGTAGCTGGGACAGGGGGCTGGGGAGGTGAAGCTTTCTTT. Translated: CASSVAGTGGWGGEAFF.

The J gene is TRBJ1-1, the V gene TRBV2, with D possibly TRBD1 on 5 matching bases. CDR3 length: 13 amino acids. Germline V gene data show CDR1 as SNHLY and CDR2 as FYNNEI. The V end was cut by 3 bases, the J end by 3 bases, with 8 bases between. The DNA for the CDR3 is TGTGCCAGCAGTGAGGGGGAAGACACTGAAGCTTTCTTT. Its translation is CASSEGEDTEAFF.

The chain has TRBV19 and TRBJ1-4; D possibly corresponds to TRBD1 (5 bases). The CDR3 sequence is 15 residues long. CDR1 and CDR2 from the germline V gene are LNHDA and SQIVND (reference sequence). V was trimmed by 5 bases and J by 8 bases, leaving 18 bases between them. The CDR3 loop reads CASSRRDDVGEKLFF. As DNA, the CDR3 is TGTGCCAGTAGTCGCAGGGATGACGTAGGGGAAAAACTGTTTTTT.

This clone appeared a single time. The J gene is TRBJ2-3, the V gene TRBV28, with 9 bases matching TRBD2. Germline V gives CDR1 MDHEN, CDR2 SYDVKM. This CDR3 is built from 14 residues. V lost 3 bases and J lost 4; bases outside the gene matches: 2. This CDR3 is CASSFRTSADTQYF. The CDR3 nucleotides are TGTGCCAGCAGTTTTCGGACTAGCGCAGATACGCAGTATTTT.

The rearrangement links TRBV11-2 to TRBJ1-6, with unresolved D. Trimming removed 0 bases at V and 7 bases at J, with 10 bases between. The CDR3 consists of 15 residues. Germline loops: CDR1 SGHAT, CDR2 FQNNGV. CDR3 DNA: TGTGCCAGCAGCTTAGATACGCGGTTGAATTCACCCCTCCACTTT. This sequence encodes CASSLDTRLNSPLHF.

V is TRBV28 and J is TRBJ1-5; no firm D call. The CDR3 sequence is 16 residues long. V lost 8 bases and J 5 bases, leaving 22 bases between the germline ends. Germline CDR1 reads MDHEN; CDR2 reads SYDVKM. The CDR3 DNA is TGTGCCAGCTCTAAAGGCCCCCGAGATATCTATCAGCCCCAGCATTTT. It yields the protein CASSKGPRDIYQPQHF.

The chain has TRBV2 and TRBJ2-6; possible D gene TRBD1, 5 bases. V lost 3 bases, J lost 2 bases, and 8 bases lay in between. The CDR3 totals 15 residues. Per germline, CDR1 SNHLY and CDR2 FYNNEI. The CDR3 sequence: CASSDRVPGANVLTF. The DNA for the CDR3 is TGTGCCAGCAGTGACAGGGTCCCTGGGGCCAACGTCCTGACTTTC. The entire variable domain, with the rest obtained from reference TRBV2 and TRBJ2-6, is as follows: EPEVTQTPSHQVTQMGQEVILRCVPISNHLYFYWYRQILGQKVEFLVSFYNNEISEKSEIFDDQFSVERPDGSNFTLKIRSTKLEDSAMYFCASSDRVPGANVLTFGAGSRLTVL.

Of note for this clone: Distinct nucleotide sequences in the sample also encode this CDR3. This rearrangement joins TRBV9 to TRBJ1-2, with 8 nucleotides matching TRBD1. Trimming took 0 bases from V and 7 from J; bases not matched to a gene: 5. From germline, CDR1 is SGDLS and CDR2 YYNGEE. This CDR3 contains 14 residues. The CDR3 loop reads CASSVGGTGGGYTF. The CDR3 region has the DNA TGTGCCAGCAGCGTAGGGGGAACAGGGGGTGGCTACACCTTC.

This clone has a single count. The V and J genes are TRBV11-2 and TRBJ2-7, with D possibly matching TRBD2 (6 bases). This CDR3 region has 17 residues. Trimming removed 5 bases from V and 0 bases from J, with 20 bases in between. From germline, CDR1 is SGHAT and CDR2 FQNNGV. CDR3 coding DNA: TGTGCCAGCAGCCCCCGGGCCCTAGCGATAAACTCCTACGAGCAGTACTTC. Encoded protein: CASSPRALAINSYEQYF.

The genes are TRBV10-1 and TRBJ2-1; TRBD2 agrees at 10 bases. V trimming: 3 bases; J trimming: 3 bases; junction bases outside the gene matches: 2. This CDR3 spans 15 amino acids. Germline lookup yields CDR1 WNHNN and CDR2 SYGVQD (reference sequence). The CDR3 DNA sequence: TGCGCCAGCAGTGATATAGCGGGGGGCTACAATGAGCAGTTCTTC. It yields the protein CASSDIAGGYNEQFF.

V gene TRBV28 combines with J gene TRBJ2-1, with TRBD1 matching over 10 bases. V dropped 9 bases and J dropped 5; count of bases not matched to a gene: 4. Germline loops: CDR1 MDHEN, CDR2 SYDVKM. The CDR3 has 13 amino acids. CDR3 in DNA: TGTGCCAGTGGACAGGGGGACAACAATGAGCAGTTCTTC. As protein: CASGQGDNNEQFF.

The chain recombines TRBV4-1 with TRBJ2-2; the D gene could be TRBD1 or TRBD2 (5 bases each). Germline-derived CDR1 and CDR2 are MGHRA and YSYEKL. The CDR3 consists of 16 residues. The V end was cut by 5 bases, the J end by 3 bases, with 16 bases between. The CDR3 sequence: CASSTMGDGHTGELFF. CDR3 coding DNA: TGCGCCAGCAGCACCATGGGGGACGGGCACACCGGGGAGCTGTTTTTT.

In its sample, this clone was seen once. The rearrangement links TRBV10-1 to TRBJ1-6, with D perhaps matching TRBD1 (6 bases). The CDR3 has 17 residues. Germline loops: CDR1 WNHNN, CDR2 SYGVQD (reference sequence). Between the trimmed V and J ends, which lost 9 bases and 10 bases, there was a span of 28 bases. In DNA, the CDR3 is TGCGCCAGACGAACACAGGGAGTGGGTGGGGATATCTCACCCCTCCACTTT. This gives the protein CARRTQGVGGDISPLHF.

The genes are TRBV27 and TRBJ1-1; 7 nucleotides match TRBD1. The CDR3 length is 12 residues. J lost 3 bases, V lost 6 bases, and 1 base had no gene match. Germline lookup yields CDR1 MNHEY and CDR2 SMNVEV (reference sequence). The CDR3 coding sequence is TGTGCCAGCAGGACAGGGCACACTGAAGCTTTCTTT. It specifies CASRTGHTEAFF.

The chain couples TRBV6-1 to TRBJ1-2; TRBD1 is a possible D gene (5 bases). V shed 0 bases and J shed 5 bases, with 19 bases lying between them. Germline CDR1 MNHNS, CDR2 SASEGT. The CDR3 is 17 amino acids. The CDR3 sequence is CASSEAQGAGRPYGYTF. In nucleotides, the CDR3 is TGTGCCAGCAGTGAAGCGCAAGGGGCAGGCCGTCCTTATGGCTACACCTTC.

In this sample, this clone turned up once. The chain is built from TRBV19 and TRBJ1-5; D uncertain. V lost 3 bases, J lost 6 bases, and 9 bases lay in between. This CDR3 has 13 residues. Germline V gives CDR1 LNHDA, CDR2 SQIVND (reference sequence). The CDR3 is CASSIAGSQPQHF. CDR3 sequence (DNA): TGTGCCAGTAGTATCGCGGGGAGTCAGCCCCAGCATTTT.

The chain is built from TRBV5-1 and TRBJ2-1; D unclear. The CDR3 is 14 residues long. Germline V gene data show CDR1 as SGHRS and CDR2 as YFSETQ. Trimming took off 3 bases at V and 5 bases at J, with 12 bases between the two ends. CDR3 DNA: TGCGCCAGCAGCTATCGGTATTTTGACAATGAGCAGTTCTTC. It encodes CASSYRYFDNEQFF.